This TCR beta chain was identified in a study of T cells in localized non-small cell lung cancer. CDR3 size: 15 residues. TCRdb's table, derived via immunoSEQ multiplex PCR, lists solely in-frame clones and lacks some. The sample lists 2,000 to 3,000 clones; 24% were seen once. The sample consisted of lung tumor tissue, taken before any cancer treatment. The chain is built from TRBV1 and TRBJ2-3; the table's D call of TRBD2 was not tested on the DNA. TRBV1 is noted as a pseudogene. The source is a woman aged 35-70 years with stage I lung adenocarcinoma. The CDR3 DNA follows: TGCGCCAGCAGCCAAGACAGCGGGAGGCCAGATACGCAGTATTTT. Amino acid sequence: CASSQDSGRPDTQYF.